This TCR beta chain was retrieved from a study of blood T cell repertoires in COVID-19 (TCRdb year 2020). At the level of the whole study: Samples covering the acute and convalescent phases of COVID-19 were provided by collaborators in the United States, Italy and Spain. Subjects who had been exposed to COVID-19, were actively infected with it, or had recovered from it provided the deeply sampled blood TCRbeta repertoires that made up the dataset. The prospective study material was composed of cDNA or gDNA derived from T cells, B-cell-depleted T cells, or PBMCs. The repertoires were released in a freely available public database intended as a resource for research on the immune response to SARS-CoV-2. Samples came from the ongoing ImmuneRACE study (first 160 participants) plus 1,254 subjects from 6 global collaborators. Nearly every sample came with metadata listing a de-identified subject ID, COVID-19 status, age in years and sex. Where available, HLA class I and class II types were obtained from metadata supplied by the sample provider rather than from assay-based typing.

Collaborating institutions collected whole blood in K2EDTA tubes following their own protocols. For TCRbeta analysis, collaborators shipped samples as frozen whole blood, isolated PBMCs, or DNA extracted from either of those sample types. The immunoSEQ Assay, a bias-controlled multiplex PCR, was used to amplify TCRbeta CDR3 regions from genomic DNA. Regarding the original processing steps: The number of nucleated cells in each sample was estimated by amplification of reference gene primers within the assay. Sequence reads were collapsed and filtered to measure the absolute abundance of every unique TCRbeta CDR3 rearrangement. For each sample, productive Simpson clonality was calculated as the square root of Simpson's diversity index over productive rearrangements. TCRdb provides this immuneACCESS table in a form limited to in-frame rearrangements. Some clones are lacking; in checked studies, under half of them reflect an unresolved V gene, and why the rest are absent is not known. That table gives V, J and clone size, and the DNA gave D and trimming. The sample table shows some 160,000 clones, and around three quarters are seen once. The top ten hold 8.6% of the sample.

The CDR3 numbers 16 residues from cysteine through phenylalanine. Only CDR3 DNA is held: 48 bases, read in frame from base 1. Results and caveats for the whole study, not just this receptor: The amount of clinical and demographic metadata varied by source and participant and was provided uncurated.

Details on this clone: The antigen this receptor binds is unknown. It has no much larger one-base neighbor in the sample; base qualities were not kept.

The receptor was isolated from a man between 50 and 59 years old with active or convalescent COVID-19. The sample was peripheral blood. The sequence is built from TRBV21-1 and TRBJ2-5; the table gives TRBD1 as D, unverified against the DNA. TRBV21-1 is annotated as a pseudogene. The DNA sequence follows: TGTGCCAGCAGCAAAGAGGAAGGGACAGTCCAAGAGACCCAGTACTTC. The encoded protein is CASSKEEGTVQETQYF.